The rows below give T cell receptor beta chains drawn from one sample of a study of CD8+CD57+ T cells in acquired aplastic anemia. Each CDR3 protein gets one entry after TCRdb re-called the reads with MiXCR. The sample has 250,000 to 300,000 distinct CDR3 sequences, approximately 56% seen once. The sample comprised sorted CD4+, CD8+, or CD8+CD57+ T cells (not recorded which) from PBMCs. These receptor sequences come from a human donor with severe aplastic anemia or a healthy control (not recorded which). Each CDR3 is given with its conserved first and last residue. D genes are given only for firm matches. For some rows the clone size is stated as once, few or many, or as a class when expanded; others skip it.

clone size: NA
J gene: TRBJ1-1
D gene: NA
V gene: TRBV25-1
CDR3 protein: CASTHQADTEAFF
CDR3 DNA: TGTGCCAGCACCCACCAGGCGGACACTGAAGCTTTCTTT

clone size: many
J gene: TRBJ2-5
D gene: TRBD1
V gene: TRBV7-9
CDR3 protein: CASSQRDRDRQTQYF
CDR3 DNA: TGTGCCAGCAGCCAGCGGGACAGGGATAGGCAGACCCAGTACTTC

clone size: NA
J gene: TRBJ2-7
D gene: NA
V gene: TRBV10-1
CDR3 protein: CASSEGSSIYEQYF
CDR3 DNA: TGCGCCAGCAGTGAGGGGTCGTCGATCTACGAGCAGTACTTC

clone size: NA
J gene: TRBJ1-2
D gene: NA
V gene: TRBV29-1
CDR3 protein: CSLMAGDGYTF
CDR3 DNA: TGCAGCTTAATGGCAGGGGATGGCTACACCTTC

clone size: NA
J gene: TRBJ2-1
D gene: NA
V gene: TRBV7-6
CDR3 protein: CASSLSAGSSYNEQFF
CDR3 DNA: TGTGCCAGCAGCTTATCTGCAGGAAGCTCCTACAATGAGCAGTTCTTC

clone size: NA
J gene: TRBJ2-7
D gene: NA
V gene: TRBV2
CDR3 protein: CASKASRQDYEQYF
CDR3 DNA: TGTGCCAGCAAAGCGAGCAGACAGGACTACGAGCAGTACTTC

clone size: NA
J gene: TRBJ2-1
D gene: NA
V gene: TRBV24-1
CDR3 protein: CASSATKGVNEQFF
CDR3 DNA: TGTGCCAGCAGTGCCACAAAAGGGGTGAATGAGCAGTTCTTC

clone size: NA
J gene: TRBJ1-1
D gene: NA
V gene: TRBV20-1
CDR3 protein: CSAHDGMNTEAFF
CDR3 DNA: TGCAGTGCACACGACGGAATGAACACTGAAGCTTTCTTT

clone size: many
J gene: TRBJ2-3
D gene: TRBD2
V gene: TRBV7-2
CDR3 protein: CASSLMRGGTDTQYF
CDR3 DNA: TGTGCCAGCAGCTTAATGCGGGGGGGGACAGATACGCAGTATTTT

clone size: NA
J gene: TRBJ1-3
D gene: NA
V gene: TRBV7-2
CDR3 protein: CASSSGFGNTIYF
CDR3 DNA: TGTGCCAGCAGCTCAGGGTTTGGAAACACCATATATTTT

clone size: once
J gene: TRBJ2-3
D gene: NA
V gene: TRBV7-8
CDR3 protein: CTSSFKVGDTQYF
CDR3 DNA: TGTACCAGCAGCTTTAAGGTCGGAGATACGCAGTATTTT

clone size: many
J gene: TRBJ1-5
D gene: NA
V gene: TRBV12-3/TRBV12-4
CDR3 protein: CASSLRGSPSSNQPQHF
CDR3 DNA: TGTGCCAGCAGTTTAAGAGGTTCACCCAGCAGCAATCAGCCCCAGCATTTT

clone size: NA
J gene: TRBJ2-7
D gene: NA
V gene: TRBV9
CDR3 protein: CASSVDREAYEQYF
CDR3 DNA: TGTGCCAGCAGCGTTGACAGGGAGGCCTACGAGCAGTACTTC

clone size: NA
J gene: TRBJ2-3
D gene: NA
V gene: TRBV20-1
CDR3 protein: CSARDGTDTQYF
CDR3 DNA: TGCAGTGCTAGAGATGGTACAGATACGCAGTATTTT

clone size: NA
J gene: TRBJ2-7
D gene: NA
V gene: TRBV19
CDR3 protein: CASSIWGSYEQYF
CDR3 DNA: TGTGCCAGTAGTATATGGGGTTCCTACGAGCAGTACTTC

clone size: NA
J gene: TRBJ2-1
D gene: NA
V gene: TRBV11-3
CDR3 protein: CASSPAAAYNEQFF
CDR3 DNA: TGTGCCAGCAGCCCCGCAGCGGCCTACAATGAGCAGTTCTTC

clone size: NA
J gene: TRBJ1-3
D gene: TRBD1
V gene: TRBV6-6
CDR3 protein: CASRGQANTIYF
CDR3 DNA: TGTGCCAGTCGGGGACAGGCAAACACCATATATTTT

clone size: NA
J gene: TRBJ1-5
D gene: NA
V gene: TRBV7-2
CDR3 protein: CASSRDGGNNQPQHF
CDR3 DNA: TGTGCCAGCAGCCGGGACGGCGGCAATAATCAGCCCCAGCATTTT

clone size: NA
J gene: TRBJ2-7
D gene: TRBD2
V gene: TRBV6-5
CDR3 protein: CASRYLAGGSYEQYF
CDR3 DNA: TGTGCCAGCAGGTATCTAGCGGGGGGCTCCTACGAGCAGTACTTC

clone size: NA
J gene: TRBJ2-3
D gene: NA
V gene: TRBV6-6
CDR3 protein: CASSGTQYF
CDR3 DNA: TGTGCCAGCAGCGGTACGCAGTATTTT

clone size: NA
J gene: TRBJ1-6
D gene: NA
V gene: TRBV5-4
CDR3 protein: CAGSLRKQNSYNSPLHF
CDR3 DNA: TGTGCCGGCAGCTTACGTAAACAGAACTCCTATAATTCACCCCTCCACTTT

clone size: NA
J gene: TRBJ2-7
D gene: NA
V gene: TRBV14
CDR3 protein: CASSQVLGAGFEQYF
CDR3 DNA: TGTGCCAGCAGCCAAGTGCTGGGGGCGGGTTTCGAGCAGTACTTC

clone size: NA
J gene: TRBJ1-2
D gene: TRBD1
V gene: TRBV10-1
CDR3 protein: CASRKTGDDGYTF
CDR3 DNA: TGCGCCAGCAGGAAGACAGGGGATGATGGCTACACCTTC

clone size: once
J gene: TRBJ1-2
D gene: NA
V gene: TRBV7-9
CDR3 protein: CASSTRDGSNYGYTF
CDR3 DNA: TGTGCCAGCAGCACGAGGGACGGTTCTAACTATGGCTACACCTTC

clone size: NA
J gene: TRBJ2-5
D gene: NA
V gene: TRBV4-3
CDR3 protein: CASSPRQEGETQYF
CDR3 DNA: TGCGCCAGCAGCCCTCGACAGGAGGGAGAGACCCAGTACTTC